What follows describes a single T cell receptor (beta chain). Sequencing used immunoSEQ multiplex PCR; TCRdb keeps in-frame clones, though not all of them. Of 150,000 to 200,000 clones in the sample, 60% to 80% were seen once. The data derive from a study of blood T cell repertoires in COVID-19. Study details: T cells, B-cell-depleted T cells, or PBMCs provided the cDNA or gDNA that served as material.

After removal of 5 bases from V and 5 bases from J, the junction contained 10 bases not matched to a gene. The CDR3 extends over 15 amino acids. Germline assignment: CDR1 SGHAT and CDR2 FQNNGV. Enrolled through a virtual design, the participants were between 18 and 89 years of age and came from under 30 US areas. This TCR came from a man in his fifties or sixties who had been exposed to COVID-19. The specimen was PBMCs or T cells enriched from blood (not recorded which). The rearrangement uses TRBV11-2 and TRBJ2-5; TRBD2 aligns across 8 bases. The CDR3 spells CASSQAGASAETQYF. The CDR3 DNA reads as TGTGCCAGCAGCCAAGCGGGAGCCTCGGCGGAGACCCAGTACTTC.